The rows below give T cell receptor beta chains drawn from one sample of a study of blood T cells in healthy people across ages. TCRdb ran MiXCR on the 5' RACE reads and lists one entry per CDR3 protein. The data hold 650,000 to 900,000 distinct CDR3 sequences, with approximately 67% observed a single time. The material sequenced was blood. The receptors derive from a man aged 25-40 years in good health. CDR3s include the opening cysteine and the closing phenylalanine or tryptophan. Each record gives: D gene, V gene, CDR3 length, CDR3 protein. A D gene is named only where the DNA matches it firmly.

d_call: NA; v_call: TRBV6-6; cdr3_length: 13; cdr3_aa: CASSTARGETQYF
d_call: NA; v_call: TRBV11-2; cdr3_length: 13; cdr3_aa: CASSSALYNEQFF
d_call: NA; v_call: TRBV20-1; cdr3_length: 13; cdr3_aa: CSASPWGTDTQYF
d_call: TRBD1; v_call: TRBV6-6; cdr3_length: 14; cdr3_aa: CASRPDREWNTIYF
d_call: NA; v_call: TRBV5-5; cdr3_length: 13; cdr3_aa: CASIGSGVYEQYF
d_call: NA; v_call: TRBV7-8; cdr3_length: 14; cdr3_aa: CASSPDSPRETQYF
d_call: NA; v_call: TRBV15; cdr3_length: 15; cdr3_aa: CATSDARGYNEKLFF
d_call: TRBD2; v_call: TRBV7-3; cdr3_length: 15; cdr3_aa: CASSLGLAGVDTQYF
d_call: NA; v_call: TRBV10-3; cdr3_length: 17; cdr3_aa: CAISESGGGEVQETQYF
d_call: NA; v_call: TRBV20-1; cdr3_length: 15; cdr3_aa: CSADEGVSRTDTQYF
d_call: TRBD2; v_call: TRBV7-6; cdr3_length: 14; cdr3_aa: CASSTGTSHHEQFF
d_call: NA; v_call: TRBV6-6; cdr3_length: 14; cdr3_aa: CASSYSLDTDTQYF
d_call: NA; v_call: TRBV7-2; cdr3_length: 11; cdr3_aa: CASSFATEQYF
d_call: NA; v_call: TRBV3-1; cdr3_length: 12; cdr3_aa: CASSQEGKTQYF
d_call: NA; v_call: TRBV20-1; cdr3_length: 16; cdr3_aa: CSAKQSWGSSYNEQFF
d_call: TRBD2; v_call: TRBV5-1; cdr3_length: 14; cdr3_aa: CASSLELAPETQYF
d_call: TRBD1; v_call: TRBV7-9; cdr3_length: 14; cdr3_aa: CASSFRDRGDEQYF
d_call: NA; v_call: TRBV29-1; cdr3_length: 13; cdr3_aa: CSVDSGSTDTQYF
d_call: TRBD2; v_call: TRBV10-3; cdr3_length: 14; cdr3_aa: CAISQRGEGETQYF
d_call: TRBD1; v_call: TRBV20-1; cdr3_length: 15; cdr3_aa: CSARGDRARNQPQHF
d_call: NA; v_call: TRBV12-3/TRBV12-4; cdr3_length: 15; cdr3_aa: CASSWQAGVSYGYTF
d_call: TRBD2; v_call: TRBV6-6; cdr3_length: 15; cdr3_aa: CASLSGGARTDTQYF
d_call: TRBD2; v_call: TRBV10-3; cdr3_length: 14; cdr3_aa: CAISVGLAGDTQYF
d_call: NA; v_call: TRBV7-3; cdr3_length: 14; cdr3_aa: CASSLDSLAGELFF
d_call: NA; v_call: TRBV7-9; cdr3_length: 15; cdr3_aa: CASSLGGGLYNEQFF
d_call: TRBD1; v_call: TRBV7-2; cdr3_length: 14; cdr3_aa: CASSFGTEYNEQFF